These 3 T cell receptor beta chains were all obtained from the same sample, sequenced in a study of identical twins. MiXCR was run by TCRdb on the 5' RACE reads, yielding one entry per CDR3 protein. The sample gives 270,000 or so distinct CDR3 sequences, 6.5% to 9.5% of which show up once; about 3% is in the top ten. The same sample was also studied in work on yellow fever vaccine responses in identical twins.

The sample was CD8+ T cells sorted from blood. The origin of the receptors is a woman between 18 and 29 years old in good health.

The rearrangement links TRBV14 to TRBJ2-7; D is unresolved. Per the germline V gene, CDR1 is SGHDN and CDR2 is FVKESK. The V end lost 5 bases, the J end lost 0 bases, and 11 bases lay between the germline ends. The CDR3 is made up of 14 amino acids. CDR3 DNA sequence: TGTGCCAGCAGCTTCGACACCTTCTCCTACGAGCAGTACTTC. Translation: CASSFDTFSYEQYF.

The table lists this clonotype with many counts. The rearrangement uses TRBV6-5 and TRBJ2-3; D possibly corresponds to TRBD2 (5 bases). V lost 0 bases and J 2 bases, leaving 9 bases between the germline ends. Germline CDR1 is MNHEY and CDR2 is SVGAGI. The CDR3 is 15 amino acids. CDR3 residues: CASSYSPLATDTQYF. CDR3 DNA sequence: TGTGCCAGCAGTTACTCCCCTCTAGCCACAGATACGCAGTATTTT.

V usage is TRBV5-1 and J usage is TRBJ2-3, with D perhaps matching TRBD1 or TRBD2 (6 bases each). V gave up 2 bases and J gave up 0 bases, with 13 bases separating them. Germline V CDR1 and CDR2: SGHRS, YFSETQ. The CDR3 loop spans 16 amino acids. Here the CDR3 reads CASSFWGASSTDTQYF. The CDR3 DNA follows: TGCGCCAGCAGCTTTTGGGGGGCATCTAGCACAGATACGCAGTATTTT. The full variable domain, rest sourced from reference TRBV5-1 and TRBJ2-3, is KAGVTQTPRYLIKTRGQQVTLSCSPISGHRSVSWYQQTPGQGLQFLFEYFSETQRNKGNFPGRFSGRQFSNSRSEMNVSTLELGDSALYLCASSFWGASSTDTQYFGPGTRLTVL.